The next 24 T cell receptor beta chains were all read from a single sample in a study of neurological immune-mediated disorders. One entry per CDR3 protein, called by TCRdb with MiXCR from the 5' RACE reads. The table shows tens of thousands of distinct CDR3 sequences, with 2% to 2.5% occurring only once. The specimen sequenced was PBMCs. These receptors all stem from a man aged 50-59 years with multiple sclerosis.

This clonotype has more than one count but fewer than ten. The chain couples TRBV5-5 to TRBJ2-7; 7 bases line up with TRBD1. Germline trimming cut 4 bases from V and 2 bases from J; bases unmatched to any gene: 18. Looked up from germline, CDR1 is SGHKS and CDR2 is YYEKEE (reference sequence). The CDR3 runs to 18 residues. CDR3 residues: CASSPLFADRVLAYEQYF. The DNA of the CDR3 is TGTGCCAGCAGCCCCCTTTTTGCCGACAGGGTTTTGGCCTACGAGCAGTACTTC.

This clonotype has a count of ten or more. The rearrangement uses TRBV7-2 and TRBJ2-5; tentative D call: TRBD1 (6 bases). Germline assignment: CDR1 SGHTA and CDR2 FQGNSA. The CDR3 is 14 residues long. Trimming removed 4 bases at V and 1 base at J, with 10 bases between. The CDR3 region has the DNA TGTGCCAGCAGCTCGGACAGACCCCAAGAGACCCAGTACTTC. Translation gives CASSSDRPQETQYF.

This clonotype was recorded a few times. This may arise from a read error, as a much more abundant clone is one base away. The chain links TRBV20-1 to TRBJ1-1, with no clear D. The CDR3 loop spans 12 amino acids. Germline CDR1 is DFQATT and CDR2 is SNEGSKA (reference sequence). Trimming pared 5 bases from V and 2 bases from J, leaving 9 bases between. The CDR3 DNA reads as TGCAGTGCTGGAAAGGGCAACACTGAAGCTTTCTTT. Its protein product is CSAGKGNTEAFF.

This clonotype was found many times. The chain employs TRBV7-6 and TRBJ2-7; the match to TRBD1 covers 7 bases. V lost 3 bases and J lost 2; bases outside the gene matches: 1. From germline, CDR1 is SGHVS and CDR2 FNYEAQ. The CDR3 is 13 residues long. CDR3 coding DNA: TGTGCCAGCAGCTTGACAGGGACCTACGAGCAGTACTTC. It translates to CASSLTGTYEQYF.

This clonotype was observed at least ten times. CDR3 bases: TGTGCCAGCAGCCCAGGGTCTGGAAACACCATATATTTT. This codes for CASSPGSGNTIYF. The chain joins TRBV7-6 to TRBJ1-3, with D possibly matching TRBD1 (5 bases). Trimming removed 5 bases from V and 1 base from J, with 6 bases in between. The germline V gene encodes CDR1 SGHVS and CDR2 FNYEAQ. The CDR3 length is 13 residues.

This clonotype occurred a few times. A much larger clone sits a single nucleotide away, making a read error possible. The CDR3 coding sequence is TGTGCCATCAGACATAGCACTGGGGCCAACGTCCTGACTTTC. Its translation is CAIRHSTGANVLTF. The chain has TRBV10-3 and TRBJ2-6; no clear D gene. The V end was cut by 6 bases, the J end by 2 bases, with 8 bases between. The CDR3 sequence is 14 residues long. Germline V gene sequence: CDR1 ENHRY, CDR2 SYGVKD.

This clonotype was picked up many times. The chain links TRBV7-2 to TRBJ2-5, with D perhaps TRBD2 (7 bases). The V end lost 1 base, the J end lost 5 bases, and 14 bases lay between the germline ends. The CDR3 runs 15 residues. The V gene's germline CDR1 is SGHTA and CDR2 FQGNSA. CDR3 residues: CASSLVVRGGETQYF. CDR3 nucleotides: TGTGCCAGCAGCTTAGTTGTCAGGGGAGGGGAGACCCAGTACTTC.

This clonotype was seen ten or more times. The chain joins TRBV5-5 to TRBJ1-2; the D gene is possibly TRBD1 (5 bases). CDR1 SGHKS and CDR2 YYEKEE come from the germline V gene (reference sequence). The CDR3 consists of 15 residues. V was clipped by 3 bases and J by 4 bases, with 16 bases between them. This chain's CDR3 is CASSSGPREVYGYTF. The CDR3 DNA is TGTGCCAGCAGCTCGGGACCGCGGGAGGTCTATGGCTACACCTTC.

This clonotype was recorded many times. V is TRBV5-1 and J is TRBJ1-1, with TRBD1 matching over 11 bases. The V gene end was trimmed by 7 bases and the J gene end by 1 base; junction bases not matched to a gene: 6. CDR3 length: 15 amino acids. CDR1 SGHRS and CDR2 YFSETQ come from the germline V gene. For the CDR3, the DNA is TGCGCCAGCGCCAGGACAGGGGGCTCGAACACTGAAGCTTTCTTT. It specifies CASARTGGSNTEAFF.

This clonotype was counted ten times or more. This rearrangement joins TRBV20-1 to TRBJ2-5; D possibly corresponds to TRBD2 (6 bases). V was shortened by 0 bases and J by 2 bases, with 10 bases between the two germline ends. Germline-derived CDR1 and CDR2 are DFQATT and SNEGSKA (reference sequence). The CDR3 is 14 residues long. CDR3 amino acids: CSARDRGGQETQYF. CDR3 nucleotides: TGCAGTGCTAGAGATCGGGGAGGTCAAGAGACCCAGTACTTC.

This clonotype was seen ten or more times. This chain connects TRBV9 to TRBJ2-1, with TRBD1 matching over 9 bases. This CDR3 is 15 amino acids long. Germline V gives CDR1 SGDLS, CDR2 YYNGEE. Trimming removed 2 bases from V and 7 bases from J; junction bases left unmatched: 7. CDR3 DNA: TGTGCCAGCAGCGTGGGACAGGGTAGTTGGAATGAGCAGTTCTTC. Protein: CASSVGQGSWNEQFF.

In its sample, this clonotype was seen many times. CDR3 sequence reads: CASSWGTRETQYF. CDR3 DNA sequence: TGTGCCAGCAGCTGGGGGACCCGAGAGACCCAGTACTTC. This chain joins TRBV7-7 and TRBJ2-5, with D perhaps TRBD1 or TRBD2 (5 bases each). V gave up 4 bases and J gave up 4 bases, with 10 bases separating them. Germline values: CDR1 SSHAT, CDR2 FNYEAQ (reference sequence). This CDR3 is 13 amino acids long.

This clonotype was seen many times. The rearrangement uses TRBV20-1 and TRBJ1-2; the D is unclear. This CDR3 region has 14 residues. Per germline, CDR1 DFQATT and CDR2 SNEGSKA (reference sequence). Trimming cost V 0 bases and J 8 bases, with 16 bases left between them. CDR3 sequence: CSARDLWDAGGYTF. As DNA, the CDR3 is TGCAGTGCTAGAGATCTTTGGGATGCGGGGGGCTACACCTTC.

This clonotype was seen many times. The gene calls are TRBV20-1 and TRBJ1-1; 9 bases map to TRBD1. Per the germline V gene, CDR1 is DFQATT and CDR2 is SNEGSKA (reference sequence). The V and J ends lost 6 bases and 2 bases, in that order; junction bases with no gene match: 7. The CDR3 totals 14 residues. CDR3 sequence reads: CSAPGQGLNTEAFF. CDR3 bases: TGCAGTGCGCCGGGACAGGGACTAAACACTGAAGCTTTCTTT.

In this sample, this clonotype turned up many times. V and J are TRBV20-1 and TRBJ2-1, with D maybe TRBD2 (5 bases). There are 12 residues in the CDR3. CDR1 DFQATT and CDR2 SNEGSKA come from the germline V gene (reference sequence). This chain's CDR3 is CSSGSLYNEQFF. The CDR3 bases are TGCAGCTCGGGGTCGCTCTACAATGAGCAGTTCTTC.

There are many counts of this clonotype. CDR3 sequence (DNA): TGTGCCAGCAGGTCCGGGATATGGGGGACAGAGACCCAGTACTTC. Protein product: CASRSGIWGTETQYF. The rearrangement joins TRBV12-3 or TRBV12-4 to TRBJ2-5; D tentatively fits TRBD1 or TRBD2 (5 bases each). The V gene lost 6 bases and the J gene lost 4 bases, with 18 bases spanning the gap. This CDR3 has 15 residues.

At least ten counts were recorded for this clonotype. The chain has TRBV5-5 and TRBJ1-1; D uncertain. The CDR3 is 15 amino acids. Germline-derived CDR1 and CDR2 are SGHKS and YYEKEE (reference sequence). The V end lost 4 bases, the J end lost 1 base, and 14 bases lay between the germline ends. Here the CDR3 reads CASSSLQPRNTEAFF. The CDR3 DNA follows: TGTGCCAGCAGCAGCCTCCAGCCCAGGAACACTGAAGCTTTCTTT.

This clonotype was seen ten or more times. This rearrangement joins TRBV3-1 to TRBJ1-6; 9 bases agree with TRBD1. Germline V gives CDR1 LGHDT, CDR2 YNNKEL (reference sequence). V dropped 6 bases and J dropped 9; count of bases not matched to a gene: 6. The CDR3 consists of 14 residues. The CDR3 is CASRLGQGPSPLHF. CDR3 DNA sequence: TGTGCCAGCAGACTAGGACAGGGGCCTTCACCCCTCCACTTT.

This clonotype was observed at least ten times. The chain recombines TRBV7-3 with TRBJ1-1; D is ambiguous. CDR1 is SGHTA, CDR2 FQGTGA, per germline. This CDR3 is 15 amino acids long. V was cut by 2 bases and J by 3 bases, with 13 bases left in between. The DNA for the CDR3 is TGTGCCAGCAGCTTAGGGAAGGCTGGGGACACTGAAGCTTTCTTT. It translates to CASSLGKAGDTEAFF. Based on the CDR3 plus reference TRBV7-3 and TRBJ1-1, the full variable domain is GAGVSQTPSNKVTEKGKYVELRCDPISGHTALYWYRQSLGQGPEFLIYFQGTGAADDSGLPNDRFFAVRPEGSVSTLKIQRTERGDSAVYLCASSLGKAGDTEAFFGQGTRLTVV.

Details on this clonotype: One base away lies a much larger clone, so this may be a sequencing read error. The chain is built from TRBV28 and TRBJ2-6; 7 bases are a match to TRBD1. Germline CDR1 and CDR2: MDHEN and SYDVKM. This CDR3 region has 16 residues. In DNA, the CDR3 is TGTGCCAGCAGCGGACAGGAGCTCTCTGGGGCCAAAGTCCTGACTTTC. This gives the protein CASSGQELSGAKVLTF.

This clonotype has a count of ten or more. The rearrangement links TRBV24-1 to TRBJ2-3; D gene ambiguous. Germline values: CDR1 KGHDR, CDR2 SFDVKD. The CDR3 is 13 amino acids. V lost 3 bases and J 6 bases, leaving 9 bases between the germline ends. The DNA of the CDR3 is TGTGCCACCAGTGATCACGTTCGGGATACGCAGTATTTT. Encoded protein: CATSDHVRDTQYF.

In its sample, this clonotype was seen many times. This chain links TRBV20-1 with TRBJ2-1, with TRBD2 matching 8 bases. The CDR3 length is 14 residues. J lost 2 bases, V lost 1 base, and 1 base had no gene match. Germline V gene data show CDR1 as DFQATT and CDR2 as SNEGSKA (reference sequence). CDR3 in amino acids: CSARAGGPYNEQFF. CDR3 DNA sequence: TGCAGTGCTAGAGCGGGGGGGCCCTACAATGAGCAGTTCTTC.

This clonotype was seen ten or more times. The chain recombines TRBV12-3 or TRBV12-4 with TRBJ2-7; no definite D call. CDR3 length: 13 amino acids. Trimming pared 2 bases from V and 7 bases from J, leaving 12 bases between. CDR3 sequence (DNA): TGTGCCAGCAGTTTAAGTTTCCAAAAGGAGCAGTACTTC. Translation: CASSLSFQKEQYF.

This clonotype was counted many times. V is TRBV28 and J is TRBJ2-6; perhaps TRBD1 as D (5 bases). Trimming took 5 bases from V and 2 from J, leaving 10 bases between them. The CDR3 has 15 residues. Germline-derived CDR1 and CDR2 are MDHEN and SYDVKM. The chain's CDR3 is CASSIPGTGANVLTF. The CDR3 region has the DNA TGTGCCAGCAGTATCCCAGGGACTGGGGCCAACGTCCTGACTTTC. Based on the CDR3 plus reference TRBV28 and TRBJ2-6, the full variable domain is DVKVTQSSRYLVKRTGEKVFLECVQDMDHENMFWYRQDPGLGLRLIYFSYDVKMKEKGDIPEGYSVSREKKERFSLILESASTNQTSMYLCASSIPGTGANVLTFGAGSRLTVL.